One and the same sample provided the 5 T cell receptor beta chains below, sequenced in a study of blood T cells in healthy people across ages. Primers used in a second PCR of roughly 6 to 12 cycles were a sample-barcoded 5' primer and a J-beta primer mix. Via MiXCR, TCRdb re-called the 5' RACE reads, giving one row per CDR3 protein. There are approximately 1.5 million distinct CDR3 sequences in the sample; around 40% occur only once, and approximately 4% lies in the top ten. Sequencing was carried out using blood. Every receptor here comes from a woman aged 18-35 years in good health.

The CDR3 sequence: CASSTPGGTQYF. The CDR3 region has the DNA TGTGCCAGCAGTACACCTGGGGGGACCCAGTACTTC. The rearrangement uses TRBV28 and TRBJ2-7; D could derive from TRBD1 or TRBD2 (5 bases each). The DNA end favors TRBJ2-5, so the J call may be wrong. The CDR3 is 12 residues long. Germline-derived CDR1 and CDR2 are MDHEN and SYDVKM.

V gene TRBV5-1 combines with J gene TRBJ2-2; D unclear. The germline V and J ends were trimmed by 4 bases and 5 bases, with 12 bases remaining between them. This CDR3 has 14 residues. Germline CDR1 SGHRS, CDR2 YFSETQ. For the CDR3, the DNA is TGCGCCAGCAGCCCGACGACTGAAACCGGGGAGCTGTTTTTT. It translates to CASSPTTETGELFF.

This clonotype was seen a handful of times. The rearrangement joins TRBV29-1 to TRBJ2-2, with a tentative D call TRBD1 (5 bases). The length of the CDR3 is 15 residues. The germline CDR1 and CDR2 sequences are SQVTM and ANQGSEA. Trimming stripped 5 bases from V and 3 bases from J, with 16 bases between. In DNA form, the CDR3 reads TGCAGCGTTCTTTTTGGGCAGGGCGACACCGGGGAGCTGTTTTTT. This sequence encodes CSVLFGQGDTGELFF.

The chain recombines TRBV29-1 with TRBJ2-1, with D possibly being TRBD2 (5 bases). Germline V gene sequence: CDR1 SQVTM, CDR2 ANQGSEA. This CDR3 is 15 amino acids long. The ends were cut back, 0 bases at V and 5 bases at J, with 14 bases in the middle. CDR3 protein: CSVEDQEALDNEQFF. CDR3 nucleotides: TGCAGCGTTGAAGATCAGGAGGCACTTGACAATGAGCAGTTCTTC.

The chain carries TRBV12-3 or TRBV12-4 and TRBJ2-3; a weak D match, TRBD1 (6 bases). This CDR3 has 16 amino acids. Trimming shortened V by 3 bases and J by 0 bases, and 13 bases separated the two germline ends. CDR3 amino acids: CASSFPWGLSTDTQYF. The CDR3 DNA reads TGTGCCAGCAGTTTCCCCTGGGGGCTAAGCACAGATACGCAGTATTTT.